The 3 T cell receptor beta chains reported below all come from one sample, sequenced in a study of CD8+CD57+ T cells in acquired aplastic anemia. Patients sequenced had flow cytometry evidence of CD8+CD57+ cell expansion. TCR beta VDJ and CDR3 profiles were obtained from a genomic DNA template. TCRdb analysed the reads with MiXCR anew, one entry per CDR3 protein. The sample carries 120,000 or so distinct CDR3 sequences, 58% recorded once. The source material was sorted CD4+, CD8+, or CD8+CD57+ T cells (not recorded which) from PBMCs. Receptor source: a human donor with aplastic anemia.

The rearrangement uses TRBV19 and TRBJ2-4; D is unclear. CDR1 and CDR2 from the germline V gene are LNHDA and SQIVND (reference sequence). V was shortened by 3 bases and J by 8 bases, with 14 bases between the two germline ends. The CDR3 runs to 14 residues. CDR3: CASSMELGRHIQYF. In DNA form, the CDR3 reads TGTGCCAGTAGTATGGAACTTGGGCGCCACATTCAGTACTTC.

The CDR3 bases are TGTGCCAGCAGTGACAGGGGGACCAATGAGCAGTTCTTC. This encodes CASSDRGTNEQFF. The chain joins TRBV2 to TRBJ2-1; 7 bases line up with TRBD1. V lost 3 bases, J lost 6 bases, and 2 bases stayed unmatched. This CDR3 comprises 13 residues. From germline, CDR1 is SNHLY and CDR2 FYNNEI. The whole variable domain, remainder taken from reference TRBV2 and TRBJ2-1, is EPEVTQTPSHQVTQMGQEVILRCVPISNHLYFYWYRQILGQKVEFLVSFYNNEISEKSEIFDDQFSVERPDGSNFTLKIRSTKLEDSAMYFCASSDRGTNEQFFGPGTRLTVL.

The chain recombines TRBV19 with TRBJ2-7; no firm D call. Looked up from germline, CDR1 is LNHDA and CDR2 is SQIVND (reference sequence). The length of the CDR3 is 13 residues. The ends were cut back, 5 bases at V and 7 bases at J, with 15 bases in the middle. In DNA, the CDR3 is TGTGCCAGTAGTCCTAGACTGCTATGGGAGCAGTACTTC. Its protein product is CASSPRLLWEQYF.